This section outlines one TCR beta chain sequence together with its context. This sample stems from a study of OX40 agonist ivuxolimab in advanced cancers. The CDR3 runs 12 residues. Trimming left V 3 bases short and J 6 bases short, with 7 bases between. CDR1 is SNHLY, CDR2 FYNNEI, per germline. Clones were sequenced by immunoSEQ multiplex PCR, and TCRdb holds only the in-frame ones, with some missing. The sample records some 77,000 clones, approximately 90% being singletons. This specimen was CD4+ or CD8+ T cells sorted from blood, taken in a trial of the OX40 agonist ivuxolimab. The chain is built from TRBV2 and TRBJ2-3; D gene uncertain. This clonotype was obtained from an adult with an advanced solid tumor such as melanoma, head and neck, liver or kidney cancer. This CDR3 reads CASSDSTDTQYF. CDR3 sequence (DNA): TGTGCCAGCAGTGACAGTACCGATACGCAGTATTTT.